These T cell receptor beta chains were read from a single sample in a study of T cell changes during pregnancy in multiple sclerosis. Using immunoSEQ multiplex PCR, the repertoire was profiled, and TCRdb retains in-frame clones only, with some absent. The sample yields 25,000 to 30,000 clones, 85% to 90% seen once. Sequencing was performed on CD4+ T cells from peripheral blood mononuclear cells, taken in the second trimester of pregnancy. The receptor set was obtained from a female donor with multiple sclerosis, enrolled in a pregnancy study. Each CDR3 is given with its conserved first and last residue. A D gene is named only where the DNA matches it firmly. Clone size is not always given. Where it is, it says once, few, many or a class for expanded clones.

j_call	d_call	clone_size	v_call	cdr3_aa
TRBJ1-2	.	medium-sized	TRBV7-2	CASSWTANYGYTF
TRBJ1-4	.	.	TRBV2	CASRATGYNEKLFF
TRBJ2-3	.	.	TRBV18	CASSQATTDTQYF
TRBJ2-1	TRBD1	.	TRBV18	CASSRERQGIYNEQFF
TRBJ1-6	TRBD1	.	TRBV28	CASSLQTGSQPPLHF
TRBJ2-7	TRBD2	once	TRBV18	CASSLAGAFYEQYF
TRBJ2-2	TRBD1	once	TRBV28	CASSLLARGRTGELFF
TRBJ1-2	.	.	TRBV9	CASSVAGGYGYTF
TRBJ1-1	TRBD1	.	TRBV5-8	CASSSSTGGAFDTEAFF
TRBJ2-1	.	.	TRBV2	CASSEALDNEQFF
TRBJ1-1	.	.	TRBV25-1	CASSKNTEAFF
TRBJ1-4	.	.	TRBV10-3	CAISESGQGSNEKLFF
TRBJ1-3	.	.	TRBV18	CASSPGTGSRNTIYF
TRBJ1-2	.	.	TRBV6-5	CASSYQGGYTF
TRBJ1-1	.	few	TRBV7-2	CASSLESGYTEAFF
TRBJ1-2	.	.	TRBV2	CASGREGGYGYTF
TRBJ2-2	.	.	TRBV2	CASSGMNTGELFF
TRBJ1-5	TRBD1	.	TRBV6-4	CASSAQGGQPQHF
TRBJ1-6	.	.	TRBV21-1	CASGLVRDKLRYSPLHF
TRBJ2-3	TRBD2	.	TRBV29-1	CSVSGATDTQYF
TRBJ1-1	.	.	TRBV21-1	CASSKEDRKEFFRRDRGVNTEAFF
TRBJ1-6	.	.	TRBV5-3	CARSLRVTGFSPLHF
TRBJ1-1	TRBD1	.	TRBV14	CASSFRQGEGNTEAFF
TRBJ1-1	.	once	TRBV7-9	CASSLAQWTEAFF
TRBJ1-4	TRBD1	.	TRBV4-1	CASSQVGIRGQEKLFF
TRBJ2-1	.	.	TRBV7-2	CASSLEVGPGEQFF
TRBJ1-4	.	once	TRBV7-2	CASSRDSATNEKLFF
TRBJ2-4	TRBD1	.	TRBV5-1	CASNLDRGNIQYF
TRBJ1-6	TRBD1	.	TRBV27	CASSRRTGSDSPLHF
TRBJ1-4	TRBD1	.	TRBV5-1	CASSQGQGEEKLFF
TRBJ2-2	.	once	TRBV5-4	CASSLDRGGRELFF
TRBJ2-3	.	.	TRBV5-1	CASSPYTDTQYF
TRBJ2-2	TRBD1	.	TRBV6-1	CASSADLLPGQGFSTGELFF
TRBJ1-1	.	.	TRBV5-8	CASSLGHWNTEAFF
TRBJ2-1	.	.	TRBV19	CASSIDSGQGGGNEQFF
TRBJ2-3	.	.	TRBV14	CASSQGWGQVTDTQYF
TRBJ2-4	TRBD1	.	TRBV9	CASSGSGGSYIQYF
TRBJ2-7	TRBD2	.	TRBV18	CASSPPSGGIFGEQYF
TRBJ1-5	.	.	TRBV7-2	CASSLQGGSTNQPQHF
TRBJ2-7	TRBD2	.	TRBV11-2	CASSSFLTSGGYEQYF
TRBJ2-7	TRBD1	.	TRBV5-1	CASAWAGTGKDEQYF
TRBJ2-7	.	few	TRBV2	CASSERGQLTYEQYF
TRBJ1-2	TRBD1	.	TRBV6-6	CASSRSGTGNYGYTF
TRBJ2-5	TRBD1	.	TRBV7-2	CASSEAGGWETQYF
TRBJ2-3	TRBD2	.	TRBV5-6	CASSLVLAGGADTQYF
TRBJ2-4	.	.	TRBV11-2	CASRGVRSGKNIQYF
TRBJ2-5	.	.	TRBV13	CASSLGLGPQETQYF
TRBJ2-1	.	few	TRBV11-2	CASSLLDSSLNEQFF
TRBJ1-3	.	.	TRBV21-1	CASSKSGRQGGTNTIYF
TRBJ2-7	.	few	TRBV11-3	CASSSSRDSGEQYF
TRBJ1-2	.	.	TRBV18	CASSPSGQNYGYTF